This T cell receptor beta chain was captured in a study of blood T cell repertoires in COVID-19 (TCRdb year 2020). Regarding the complete study: Collaborator samples came from the United States, Italy and Spain and covered acute and convalescent phases of COVID-19. The prospective study material was composed of cDNA or gDNA derived from T cells, B-cell-depleted T cells, or PBMCs. The dataset comprised deeply sampled blood TCRbeta repertoires from subjects exposed to, actively infected with, or recovered from COVID-19. The repertoires were released in a freely available public database intended as a resource for research on the immune response to SARS-CoV-2. Samples came from the ongoing ImmuneRACE study (first 160 participants) plus 1,254 subjects from 6 global collaborators. A de-identified subject ID, COVID-19 status, age in years and sex were almost always included in the sample metadata. Where available, HLA class I and class II types were taken from metadata supplied by the sample provider and were not determined by assay-based typing. Results the study describes overall, beyond this receptor: The quantity of clinical and demographic metadata differed by source and by participant and was supplied without curation.

TCRbeta CDR3 regions were amplified from genomic DNA by means of the immunoSEQ Assay, a bias-controlled multiplex PCR. On the authors' methods: Within the assay, amplification of reference gene primers was used to estimate how many nucleated cells each sample contained. Sequence reads were collapsed and filtered to measure the absolute abundance of every unique TCRbeta CDR3 rearrangement. For each sample, productive Simpson clonality was calculated as the square root of Simpson's diversity index across productive rearrangements. In TCRdb, the immuneACCESS table is reduced to in-frame sequences with V and J assigned. These tables do not hold every clone; where another copy was compared, an unresolved V gene accounts for under half, and the others remain unexplained. V, J and clone size are taken as reported in that table, and D and trimming were inferred from the DNA itself. In this sample the table shows 30,000 to 45,000 clones, around four fifths of which occur a single time. The ten largest clones capture roughly an eighth of the sample.

With respect to this clone: Its antigen remains undetermined. No base-level quality is on record; no much larger clone is a single base apart.

Collaborating institutions collected whole blood in K2EDTA tubes following their own protocols. Collaborator samples were shipped for TCRbeta analysis as frozen whole blood, isolated PBMCs, or DNA extracted from either sample type. The CDR3, from cysteine to phenylalanine, totals 13 residues. Only the CDR3 portion is preserved as DNA: 39 bases, with reading frame beginning at the first base. The germline ends are 8 bases apart after V is trimmed by 3 bases and J by 2 bases. CDR1 and CDR2 are read off the germline V gene (reference sequence) as LNHDA and SQIVND. The V and J segments used are TRBV19 and TRBJ2-7, and TRBD2 may be the D gene, going by 6 matching bases. The sequenced sample was peripheral blood. This sequence was found in a human donor in a cohort sampled during active COVID-19. The bases are TGTGCCAGTAGTATGCGGGGAGCCTACGAGCAGTACTTC. Translated, this is CASSMRGAYEQYF.